The sequence of this T cell receptor (beta chain) was determined in a study of CD8+ T cells in alopecia areata. Sequencing relied on a cDNA template that was reverse transcribed from extracted RNA. Method: immunoSEQ multiplex PCR; TCRdb's copy keeps in-frame clones and lacks some. Seen here are approximately 150,000 clones, about 87% observed once, and the top ten hold more than 13%. The CDR3 extends over 14 amino acids. V was cut by 6 bases and J by 5 bases, with 14 bases left in between. Germline V lookup: CDR1 MNHNY, CDR2 SVGAGI (reference sequence). Peripheral blood and lesional scalp punch biopsies came from alopecia areata patients.

The receptor's source is a human donor with alopecia areata. The starting material was CD8+ T cells sorted from blood, obtained at week 0. This chain links TRBV6-6 with TRBJ2-1; a possible D gene is TRBD2 (6 bases). The CDR3 is CASRRGLEDNEQFF. For the CDR3, the DNA is TGTGCCAGCAGGCGGGGACTGGAGGACAATGAGCAGTTCTTC.